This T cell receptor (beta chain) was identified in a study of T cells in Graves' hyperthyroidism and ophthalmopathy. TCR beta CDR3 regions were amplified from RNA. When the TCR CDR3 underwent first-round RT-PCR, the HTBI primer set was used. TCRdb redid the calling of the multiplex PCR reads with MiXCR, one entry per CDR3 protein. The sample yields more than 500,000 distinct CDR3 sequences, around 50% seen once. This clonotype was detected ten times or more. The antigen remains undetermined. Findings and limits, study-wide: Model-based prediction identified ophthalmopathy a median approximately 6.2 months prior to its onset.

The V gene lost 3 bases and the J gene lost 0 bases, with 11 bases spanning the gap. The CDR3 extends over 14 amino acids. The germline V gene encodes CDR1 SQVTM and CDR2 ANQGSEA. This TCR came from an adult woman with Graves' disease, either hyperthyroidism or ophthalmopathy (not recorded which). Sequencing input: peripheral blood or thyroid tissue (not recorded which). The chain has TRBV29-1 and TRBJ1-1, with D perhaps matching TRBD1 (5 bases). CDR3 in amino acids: CSVDGQTLNTEAFF. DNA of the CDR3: TGCAGCGTTGACGGACAAACCTTGAACACTGAAGCTTTCTTT.